A selection of T cell receptor beta chains follows, all from one sample in a study of blood T cell repertoires in COVID-19. This table comes from immunoSEQ multiplex PCR, and its TCRdb copy is limited to in-frame clones, with some not included. The table records approximately 140,000 clones, approximately 86% of them present only once. The specimen was peripheral blood. The receptors shown here come from a woman aged 55-70 years with acute or convalescent COVID-19. The CDR3 runs from the conserved cysteine through the conserved F or W. Each record gives: D gene, J gene, clone size, V gene, CDR3 protein, CDR3 DNA. The D gene is left open where the match is weak. Not every row has a clone size; where given, it reads once, few, many or a size class.

D gene: -; J gene: TRBJ2-1; clone size: -; V gene: TRBV11-2; CDR3 protein: CASSLDGGYNEQFF; CDR3 DNA: TGTGCCAGCAGCTTAGACGGGGGATACAATGAGCAGTTCTTC
D gene: -; J gene: TRBJ2-6; clone size: -; V gene: TRBV4-3; CDR3 protein: CASSQDKDSLAGANVLTF; CDR3 DNA: TGCGCCAGCAGCCAAGATAAAGACTCCCTGGCCGGGGCCAACGTCCTGACTTTC
D gene: -; J gene: TRBJ1-5; clone size: -; V gene: TRBV24-1; CDR3 protein: CATSDRDSQPQHF; CDR3 DNA: TGTGCCACCAGTGACCGAGACAGCCAGCCCCAGCATTTT
D gene: -; J gene: TRBJ2-3; clone size: -; V gene: TRBV7-9; CDR3 protein: CASSGGLPPFTDTQYF; CDR3 DNA: TGTGCCAGCAGCGGGGGACTGCCCCCTTTCACAGATACGCAGTATTTT
D gene: TRBD2; J gene: TRBJ2-5; clone size: -; V gene: TRBV7-2; CDR3 protein: CASTSRGLAGVQYQETQYF; CDR3 DNA: TGTGCCAGCACCTCGAGGGGACTAGCGGGGGTTCAGTACCAAGAGACCCAGTACTTC
D gene: TRBD1; J gene: TRBJ2-3; clone size: -; V gene: TRBV28; CDR3 protein: CASSKGQGTDTQYF; CDR3 DNA: TGTGCCAGCAGTAAGGGACAGGGGACAGATACGCAGTATTTT
D gene: -; J gene: TRBJ2-3; clone size: -; V gene: TRBV11-3; CDR3 protein: CASSLASQYTDTQYF; CDR3 DNA: TGTGCCAGCAGCTTAGCTAGTCAGTACACAGATACGCAGTATTTT
D gene: TRBD1; J gene: TRBJ2-7; clone size: -; V gene: TRBV30; CDR3 protein: CAWRADREPSYEQYF; CDR3 DNA: TGTGCCTGGAGGGCCGACAGGGAACCCTCCTACGAGCAGTACTTC
D gene: -; J gene: TRBJ2-1; clone size: -; V gene: TRBV5-6; CDR3 protein: CASSLQGEQFF; CDR3 DNA: TGTGCCAGCAGCTTACAGGGTGAGCAGTTCTTC
D gene: TRBD2; J gene: TRBJ2-3; clone size: -; V gene: TRBV3-1/TRBV3-2; CDR3 protein: CASSQEAGAPDTQYF; CDR3 DNA: TGTGCCAGCAGCCAAGAAGCGGGGGCCCCAGATACGCAGTATTTT
D gene: TRBD1; J gene: TRBJ2-7; clone size: -; V gene: TRBV5-1; CDR3 protein: CASNAGTGSGEQYF; CDR3 DNA: TGCGCCAGCAACGCCGGGACAGGGTCGGGGGAGCAGTACTTC
D gene: -; J gene: TRBJ1-1; clone size: -; V gene: TRBV4-2; CDR3 protein: CASSQPGGTEAFF; CDR3 DNA: TGTGCCAGCAGCCAACCCGGGGGTACTGAAGCTTTCTTT
D gene: -; J gene: TRBJ1-1; clone size: -; V gene: TRBV5-1; CDR3 protein: CASSLLTGGNTEAFF; CDR3 DNA: TGCGCCAGCAGCTTGCTGACAGGTGGGAACACTGAAGCTTTCTTT
D gene: -; J gene: TRBJ1-4; clone size: -; V gene: TRBV7-9; CDR3 protein: CASSSNSEKLFF; CDR3 DNA: TGTGCCAGCAGCTCGAACAGTGAAAAACTGTTTTTT
D gene: -; J gene: TRBJ1-1; clone size: -; V gene: TRBV6-6; CDR3 protein: CASSSGWTEAFF; CDR3 DNA: TGTGCCAGCAGTTCAGGGTGGACTGAAGCTTTCTTT
D gene: TRBD1; J gene: TRBJ2-7; clone size: -; V gene: TRBV7-9; CDR3 protein: CASSLLGQGAYEQYF; CDR3 DNA: TGTGCCAGCAGCTTGTTAGGACAGGGGGCCTACGAGCAGTACTTC
D gene: TRBD1; J gene: TRBJ2-6; clone size: few; V gene: TRBV5-8; CDR3 protein: CASSPFDRGVTGANVLTF; CDR3 DNA: TGTGCCAGCAGCCCGTTCGACAGGGGGGTCACTGGGGCCAACGTCCTGACTTTC
D gene: TRBD1; J gene: TRBJ1-2; clone size: -; V gene: TRBV19; CDR3 protein: CASSAPWDRGLARGYTF; CDR3 DNA: TGTGCCAGTAGTGCACCATGGGACAGGGGATTGGCGCGCGGCTACACCTTC
D gene: -; J gene: TRBJ2-5; clone size: -; V gene: TRBV6-6; CDR3 protein: CASSYPPRGWETQYF; CDR3 DNA: TGTGCCAGCAGTTACCCGCCAAGGGGGTGGGAGACCCAGTACTTC
D gene: TRBD1; J gene: TRBJ1-2; clone size: few; V gene: TRBV19; CDR3 protein: CASERGTVPGYTF; CDR3 DNA: TGTGCCAGTGAAAGGGGGACAGTACCCGGCTACACCTTC
D gene: -; J gene: TRBJ1-2; clone size: -; V gene: TRBV19; CDR3 protein: CASEGFGYGYTF; CDR3 DNA: TGTGCCAGCGAGGGATTCGGCTATGGCTACACCTTC
D gene: -; J gene: TRBJ2-3; clone size: -; V gene: TRBV5-1; CDR3 protein: CASSLTTGDTQYF; CDR3 DNA: TGCGCCAGCAGCTTGACAACAGGGGATACGCAGTATTTT
D gene: TRBD1; J gene: TRBJ1-5; clone size: -; V gene: TRBV6-6; CDR3 protein: CASMGQGKSQPQHF; CDR3 DNA: TGTGCCAGCATGGGACAGGGTAAGAGTCAGCCCCAGCATTTT
D gene: -; J gene: TRBJ1-5; clone size: few; V gene: TRBV7-9; CDR3 protein: CASSQDTYQPQHF; CDR3 DNA: TGTGCCAGCAGCCAGGACACCTATCAGCCCCAGCATTTT
D gene: TRBD1; J gene: TRBJ2-7; clone size: -; V gene: TRBV6-5; CDR3 protein: CASSYGTGHSYEQYF; CDR3 DNA: TGTGCCAGCAGTTACGGGACAGGGCATTCCTACGAGCAGTACTTC
D gene: -; J gene: TRBJ2-3; clone size: -; V gene: TRBV5-4; CDR3 protein: CASSLRPGTVDTQYF; CDR3 DNA: TGTGCCAGCAGTCTTCGTCCAGGCACTGTGGATACGCAGTATTTT
D gene: TRBD1; J gene: TRBJ2-3; clone size: -; V gene: TRBV7-7; CDR3 protein: CASSSRQGESDTQYF; CDR3 DNA: TGTGCTAGCAGCAGCCGACAGGGAGAGTCAGATACGCAGTATTTT
D gene: TRBD1; J gene: TRBJ2-1; clone size: -; V gene: TRBV28; CDR3 protein: CASRSGQGASEQFF; CDR3 DNA: TGTGCCAGCAGGTCGGGACAGGGGGCTTCTGAGCAGTTCTTC
D gene: -; J gene: TRBJ1-1; clone size: -; V gene: TRBV3-1/TRBV3-2; CDR3 protein: CASSQVGLNTEAFF; CDR3 DNA: TGTGCCAGCAGCCAAGTAGGACTAAACACTGAAGCTTTCTTT
D gene: TRBD2; J gene: TRBJ2-7; clone size: -; V gene: TRBV5-1; CDR3 protein: CASSLAATSGMFEQYF; CDR3 DNA: TGCGCCAGCAGCTTGGCCGCTACTAGCGGCATGTTCGAGCAGTACTTC
D gene: TRBD1; J gene: TRBJ1-2; clone size: few; V gene: TRBV2; CDR3 protein: CASSEVRGSGYTF; CDR3 DNA: TGTGCCAGCAGTGAAGTCAGGGGGTCCGGCTACACCTTC
D gene: -; J gene: TRBJ1-1; clone size: -; V gene: TRBV6-5; CDR3 protein: CASSYSGPTEAFF; CDR3 DNA: TGTGCCAGCAGTTACTCTGGCCCAACTGAAGCTTTCTTT
D gene: -; J gene: TRBJ1-4; clone size: -; V gene: TRBV30; CDR3 protein: CAWSRNEKLFF; CDR3 DNA: TGTGCCTGGAGTCGTAATGAAAAACTGTTTTTT
D gene: -; J gene: TRBJ1-4; clone size: once; V gene: TRBV7-9; CDR3 protein: CASSLAAATNEKLFF; CDR3 DNA: TGTGCCAGCAGCTTAGCGGCGGCAACTAATGAAAAACTGTTTTTT
D gene: -; J gene: TRBJ2-5; clone size: few; V gene: TRBV7-9; CDR3 protein: CASSLLGDPRGTQYF; CDR3 DNA: TGTGCCAGCAGCCTCCTCGGGGATCCAAGAGGGACCCAGTACTTC
D gene: TRBD1; J gene: TRBJ1-2; clone size: once; V gene: TRBV28; CDR3 protein: CASSSTGGLYGYTF; CDR3 DNA: TGTGCCAGCAGTTCTACAGGGGGGCTCTATGGCTACACCTTC
D gene: TRBD1; J gene: TRBJ2-1; clone size: -; V gene: TRBV18; CDR3 protein: CASSPFTGQGRNEQFF; CDR3 DNA: TGTGCCAGCTCACCATTTACGGGACAGGGTAGAAATGAGCAGTTCTTC
D gene: -; J gene: TRBJ2-7; clone size: -; V gene: TRBV6-5; CDR3 protein: CASSYGQKQYF; CDR3 DNA: TGTGCCAGCAGTTACGGGCAGAAACAGTACTTC
D gene: TRBD1; J gene: TRBJ1-2; clone size: -; V gene: TRBV6-5; CDR3 protein: CASTPKAGGLGGYTF; CDR3 DNA: TGTGCCAGCACCCCTAAGGCAGGGGGGCTAGGGGGCTACACCTTC
D gene: -; J gene: TRBJ2-7; clone size: -; V gene: TRBV7-9; CDR3 protein: CASSQGTHYEQYF; CDR3 DNA: TGTGCCAGCAGCCAGGGCACGCACTACGAGCAGTACTTC
D gene: TRBD2; J gene: TRBJ2-3; clone size: once; V gene: TRBV2; CDR3 protein: CASSDGGVRGGDTDTQYF; CDR3 DNA: TGTGCCAGCAGTGATGGCGGCGTACGGGGAGGGGACACAGATACGCAGTATTTT
D gene: TRBD1; J gene: TRBJ1-5; clone size: -; V gene: TRBV29-1; CDR3 protein: CSVLGQGGNQPQHF; CDR3 DNA: TGCAGCGTGCTGGGACAGGGTGGTAATCAGCCCCAGCATTTT
D gene: -; J gene: TRBJ1-1; clone size: few; V gene: TRBV7-2; CDR3 protein: CASSVTGENTEAFF; CDR3 DNA: TGTGCCAGCAGCGTCACAGGAGAGAACACTGAAGCTTTCTTT
D gene: TRBD2; J gene: TRBJ2-5; clone size: -; V gene: TRBV24-1; CDR3 protein: CATSDLRLAGGGETQYF; CDR3 DNA: TGTGCCACCAGTGATCTCCGACTAGCGGGGGGCGGAGAGACCCAGTACTTC
D gene: TRBD1; J gene: TRBJ2-4; clone size: few; V gene: TRBV2; CDR3 protein: CASSAPYRGQYIQYF; CDR3 DNA: TGTGCCAGCAGCGCCCCCTACAGGGGGCAATACATTCAGTACTTC